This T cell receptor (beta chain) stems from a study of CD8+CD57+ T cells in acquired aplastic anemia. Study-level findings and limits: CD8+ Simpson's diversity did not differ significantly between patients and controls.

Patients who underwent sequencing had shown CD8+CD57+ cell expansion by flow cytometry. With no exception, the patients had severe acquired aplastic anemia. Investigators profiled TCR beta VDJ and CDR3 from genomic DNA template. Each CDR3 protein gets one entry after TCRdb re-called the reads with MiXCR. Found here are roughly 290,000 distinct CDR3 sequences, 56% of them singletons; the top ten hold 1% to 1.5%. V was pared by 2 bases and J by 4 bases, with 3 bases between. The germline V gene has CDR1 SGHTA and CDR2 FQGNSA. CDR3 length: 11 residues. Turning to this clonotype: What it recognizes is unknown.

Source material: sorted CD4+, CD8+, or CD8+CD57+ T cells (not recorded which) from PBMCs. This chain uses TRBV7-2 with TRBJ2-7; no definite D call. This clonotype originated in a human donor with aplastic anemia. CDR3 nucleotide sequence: TGTGCCAGCAGCTTATGTTACGAGCAGTACTTC. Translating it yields CASSLCYEQYF.